This entry is about one T cell receptor beta chain. This CDR3 comprises 14 residues. V dropped 1 base and J dropped 5; count of bases not matched to a gene: 5. CDR1 is LGHNA, CDR2 YSLEER, per germline. Assay: immunoSEQ multiplex PCR; the TCRdb copy retains only in-frame clones and omits some. The table shows fewer than 150,000 clones, with around 90% occurring only once. This sample stems from a study of T cell responses to AZD1222 COVID-19 vaccine. The TCR sequence derives from an adult who received the AZD1222 COVID-19 vaccine. The sample here was peripheral blood, taken 28 days after the second AZD1222 dose. The V and J genes are TRBV4-3 and TRBJ2-7; 7 positions agree with TRBD1. The CDR3 DNA follows: TGCGCCAGCAGCCAAGGACAGGGCGGCCACGAGCAGTACTTC. It specifies CASSQGQGGHEQYF.